The source of this T cell receptor beta chain is a study of cytomegalovirus exposure and HLA in healthy donors. Overall study: Researchers previously reported finding 90 million to 130 million unique TCR beta sequences from roughly 170 million T cells.

V was pared by 11 bases and J by 2 bases, with 11 bases of the junction left unmatched. Germline CDR1 is MNHNY and CDR2 is SVGAGI (reference sequence). The CDR3 has 14 residues. On this clone itself: What it recognizes is unknown.

The PCR contained 60 Vbeta and 13 Jbeta primers. Authors' data handling: About 12 million of the about 80 million unique TCR beta chains counted in a later analysis were shared. The protocol was immunoSEQ multiplex PCR, while the TCRdb copy is restricted to in-frame clones and leaves out a portion. Clone size and the V and J calls come from that table; the DNA yielded D and trimming. The table lists 150,000 to 200,000 clones, 65% to 80% of them singletons, with 2% to 2.5% in the top ten. Study observations and caveats: Most sequenced TCRs were rare (though some public TCRs occurred in many donors). An ancestry cluster, one associated with Asian ancestry, reportedly showed fewer N-insertions than the 666-donor mean in a later analysis.

The rearrangement joins TRBV6-6 to TRBJ1-2; 7 bases map to TRBD1. Specimen: PBMCs. The TCR sequence derives from a female donor in good health and CMV-seronegative. The CDR3 here is CAAHETGLNYGYTF. The DNA of the CDR3 is TGTGCCGCACACGAGACAGGGCTAAACTATGGCTACACCTTC.